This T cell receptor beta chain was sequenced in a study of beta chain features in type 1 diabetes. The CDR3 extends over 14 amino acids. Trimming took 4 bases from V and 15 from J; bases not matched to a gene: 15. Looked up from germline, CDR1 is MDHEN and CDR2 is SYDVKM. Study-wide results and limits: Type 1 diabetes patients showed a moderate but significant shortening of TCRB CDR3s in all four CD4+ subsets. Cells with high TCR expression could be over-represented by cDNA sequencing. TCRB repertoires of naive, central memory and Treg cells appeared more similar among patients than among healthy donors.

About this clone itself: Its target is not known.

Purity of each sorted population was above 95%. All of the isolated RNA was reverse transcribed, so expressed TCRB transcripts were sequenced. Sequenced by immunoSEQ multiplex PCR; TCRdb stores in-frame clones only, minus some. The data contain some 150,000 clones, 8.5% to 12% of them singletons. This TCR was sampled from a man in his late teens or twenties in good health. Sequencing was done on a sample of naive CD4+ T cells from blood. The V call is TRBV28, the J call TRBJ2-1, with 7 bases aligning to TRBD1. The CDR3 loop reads CASSWEWDRRVGFF. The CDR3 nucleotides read TGTGCCAGCAGTTGGGAATGGGACAGACGTGTTGGGTTCTTC.